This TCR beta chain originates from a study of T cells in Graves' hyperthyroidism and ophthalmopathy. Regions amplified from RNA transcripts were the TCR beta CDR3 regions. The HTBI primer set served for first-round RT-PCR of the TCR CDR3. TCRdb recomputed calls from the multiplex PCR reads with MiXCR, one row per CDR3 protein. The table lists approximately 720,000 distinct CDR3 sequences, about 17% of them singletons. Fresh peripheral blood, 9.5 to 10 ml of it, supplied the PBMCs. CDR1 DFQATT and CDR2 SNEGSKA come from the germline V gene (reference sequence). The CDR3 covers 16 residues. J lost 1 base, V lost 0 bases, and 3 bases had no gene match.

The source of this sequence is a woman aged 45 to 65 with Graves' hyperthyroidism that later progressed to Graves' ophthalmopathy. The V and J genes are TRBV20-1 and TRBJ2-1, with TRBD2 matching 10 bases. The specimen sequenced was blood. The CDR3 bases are TGCAGTGCTAGAGATCCTAGCGGGAGTTCCTACAATGAGCAGTTCTTC. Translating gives CSARDPSGSSYNEQFF.